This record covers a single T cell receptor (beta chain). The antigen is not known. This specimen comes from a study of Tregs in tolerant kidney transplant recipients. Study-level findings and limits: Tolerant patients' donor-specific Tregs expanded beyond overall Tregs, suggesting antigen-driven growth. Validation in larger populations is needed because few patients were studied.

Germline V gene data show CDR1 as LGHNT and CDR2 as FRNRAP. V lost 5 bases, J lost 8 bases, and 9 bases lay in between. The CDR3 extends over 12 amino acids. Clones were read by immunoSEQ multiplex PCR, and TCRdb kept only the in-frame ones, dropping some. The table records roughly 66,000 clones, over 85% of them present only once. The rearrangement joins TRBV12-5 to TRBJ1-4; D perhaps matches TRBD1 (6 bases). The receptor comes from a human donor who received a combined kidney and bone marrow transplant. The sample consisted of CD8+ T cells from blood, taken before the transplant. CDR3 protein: CASGTGQEKLFF. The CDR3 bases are TGTGCTAGTGGTACAGGGCAGGAAAAACTGTTTTTT. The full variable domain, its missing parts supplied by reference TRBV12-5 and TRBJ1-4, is DARVTQTPRHKVTEMGQEVTMRCQPILGHNTVFWYRQTMMQGLELLAYFRNRAPLDDSGMPKDRFSAEMPDATLATLKIQPSEPRDSAVYFCASGTGQEKLFFGSGTQLSVL.